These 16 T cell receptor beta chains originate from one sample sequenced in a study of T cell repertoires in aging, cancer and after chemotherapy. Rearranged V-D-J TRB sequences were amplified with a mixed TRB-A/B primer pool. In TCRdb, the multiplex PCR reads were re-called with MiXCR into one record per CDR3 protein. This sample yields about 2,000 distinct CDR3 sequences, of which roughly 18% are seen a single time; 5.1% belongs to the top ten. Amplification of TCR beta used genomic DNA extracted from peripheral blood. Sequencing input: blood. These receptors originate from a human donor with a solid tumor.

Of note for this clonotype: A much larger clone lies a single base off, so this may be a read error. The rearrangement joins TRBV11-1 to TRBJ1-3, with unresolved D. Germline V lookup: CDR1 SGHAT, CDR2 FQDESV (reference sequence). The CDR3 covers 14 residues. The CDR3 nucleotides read TGTACCAGCAGCTTAGTATCCTCTGGAAACACCATATATTTT. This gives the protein CTSSLVSSGNTIYF.

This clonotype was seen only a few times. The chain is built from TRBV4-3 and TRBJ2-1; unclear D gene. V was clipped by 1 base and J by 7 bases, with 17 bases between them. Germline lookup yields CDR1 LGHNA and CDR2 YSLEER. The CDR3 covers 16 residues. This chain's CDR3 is CASSQGGLHPWNEQFF. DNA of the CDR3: TGCGCCAGCAGCCAAGGTGGGCTCCATCCATGGAATGAGCAGTTCTTC.

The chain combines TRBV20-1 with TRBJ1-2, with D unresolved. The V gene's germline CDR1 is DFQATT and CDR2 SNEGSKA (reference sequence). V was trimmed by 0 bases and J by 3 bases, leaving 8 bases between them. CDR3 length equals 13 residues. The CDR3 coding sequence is TGCAGTGCTAGAGAGTTAAGTGACTATGGCTACACCTTC. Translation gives CSARELSDYGYTF.

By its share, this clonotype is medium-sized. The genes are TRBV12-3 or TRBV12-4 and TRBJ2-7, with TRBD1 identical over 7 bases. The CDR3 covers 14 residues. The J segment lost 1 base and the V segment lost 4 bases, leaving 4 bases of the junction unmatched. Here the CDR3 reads CASSSYRGSYEQYF. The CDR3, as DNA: TGTGCCAGCAGTTCCTACAGGGGATCCTACGAGCAGTACTTC.

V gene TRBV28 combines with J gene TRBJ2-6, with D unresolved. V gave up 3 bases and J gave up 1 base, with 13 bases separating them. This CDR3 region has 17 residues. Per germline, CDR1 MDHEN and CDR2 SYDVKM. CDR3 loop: CASSFWALQSGANVLTF. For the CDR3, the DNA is TGTGCCAGCAGTTTTTGGGCCTTGCAATCTGGGGCCAACGTCCTGACTTTC. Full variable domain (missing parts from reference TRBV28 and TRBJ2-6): DVKVTQSSRYLVKRTGEKVFLECVQDMDHENMFWYRQDPGLGLRLIYFSYDVKMKEKGDIPEGYSVSREKKERFSLILESASTNQTSMYLCASSFWALQSGANVLTFGAGSRLTVL.

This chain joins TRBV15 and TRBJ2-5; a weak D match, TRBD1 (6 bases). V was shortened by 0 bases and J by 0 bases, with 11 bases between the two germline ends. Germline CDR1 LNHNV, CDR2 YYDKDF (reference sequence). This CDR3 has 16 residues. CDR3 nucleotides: TGTGCCACCAGCAGAGATTACGGGACATACCAAGAGACCCAGTACTTC. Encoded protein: CATSRDYGTYQETQYF.

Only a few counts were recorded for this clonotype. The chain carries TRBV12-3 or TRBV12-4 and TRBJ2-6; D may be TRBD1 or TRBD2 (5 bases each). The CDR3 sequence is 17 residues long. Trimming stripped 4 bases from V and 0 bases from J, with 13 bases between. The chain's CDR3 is CASSSPGRPSGANVLTF. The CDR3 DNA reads TGTGCCAGCAGTTCACCGGGACGGCCCTCTGGGGCCAACGTCCTGACTTTC.

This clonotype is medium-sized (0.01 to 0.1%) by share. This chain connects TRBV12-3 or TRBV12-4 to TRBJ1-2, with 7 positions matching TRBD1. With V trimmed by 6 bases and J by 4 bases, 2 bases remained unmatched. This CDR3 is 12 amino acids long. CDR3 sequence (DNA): TGTGCCAGCAGGGACAGGATCTATGGCTACACCTTC. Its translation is CASRDRIYGYTF.

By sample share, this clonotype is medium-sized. The chain's CDR3 is CAVRTGENQPQHF. The CDR3 DNA sequence: TGTGCCGTTCGTACAGGGGAAAATCAGCCCCAGCATTTT. The chain recombines TRBV6-1 with TRBJ1-5, with 7 bases matching TRBD1. The CDR3 covers 13 residues. V lost 11 bases, J lost 4 bases, and 8 bases stayed unmatched. In germline, CDR1 is MNHNS, CDR2 SASEGT.

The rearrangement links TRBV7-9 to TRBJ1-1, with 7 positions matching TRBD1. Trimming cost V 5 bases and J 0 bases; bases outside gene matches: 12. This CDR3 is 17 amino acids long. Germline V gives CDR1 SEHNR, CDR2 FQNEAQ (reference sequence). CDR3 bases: TGTGCCAGCAGCCCGACAGGGATAAGTGGCATGAACACTGAAGCTTTCTTT. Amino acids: CASSPTGISGMNTEAFF.

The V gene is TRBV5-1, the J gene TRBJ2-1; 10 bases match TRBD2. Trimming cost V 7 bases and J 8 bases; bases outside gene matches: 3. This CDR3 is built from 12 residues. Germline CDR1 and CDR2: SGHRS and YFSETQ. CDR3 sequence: CASHGTSDEQFF. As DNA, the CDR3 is TGCGCCAGCCACGGGACTAGCGATGAGCAGTTCTTC.

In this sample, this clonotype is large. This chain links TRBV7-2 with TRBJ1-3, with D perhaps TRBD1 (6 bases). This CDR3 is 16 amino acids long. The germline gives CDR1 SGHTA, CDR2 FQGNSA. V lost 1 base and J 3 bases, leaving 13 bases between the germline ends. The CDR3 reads CASSLVAGANGNTIYF. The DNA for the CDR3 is TGTGCCAGCAGCTTAGTAGCGGGGGCGAATGGAAACACCATATATTTT. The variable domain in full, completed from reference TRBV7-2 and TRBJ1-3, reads GAGVSQSPSNKVTEKGKDVELRCDPISGHTALYWYRQSLGQGLEFLIYFQGNSAPDKSGLPSDRFSAERTGGSVSTLTIQRTQQEDSAVYLCASSLVAGANGNTIYFGEGSWLTVV.

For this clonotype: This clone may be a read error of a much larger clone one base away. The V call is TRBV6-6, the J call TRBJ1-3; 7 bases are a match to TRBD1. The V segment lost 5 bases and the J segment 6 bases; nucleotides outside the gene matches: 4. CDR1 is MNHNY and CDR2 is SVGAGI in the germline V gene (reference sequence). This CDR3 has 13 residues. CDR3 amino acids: CASSLTGVNTIYF. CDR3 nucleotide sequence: TGTGCCAGCAGTCTTACAGGGGTAAACACCATATATTTT.

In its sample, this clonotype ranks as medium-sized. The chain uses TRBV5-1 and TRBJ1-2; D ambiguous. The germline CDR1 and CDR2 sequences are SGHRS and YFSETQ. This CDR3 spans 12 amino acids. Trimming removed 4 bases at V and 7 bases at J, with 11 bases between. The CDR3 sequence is CASSDDSGGYTF. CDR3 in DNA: TGCGCCAGCAGCGATGATTCGGGTGGCTACACCTTC. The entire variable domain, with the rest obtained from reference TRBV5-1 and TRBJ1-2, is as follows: KAGVTQTPRYLIKTRGQQVTLSCSPISGHRSVSWYQQTPGQGLQFLFEYFSETQRNKGNFPGRFSGRQFSNSRSEMNVSTLELGDSALYLCASSDDSGGYTFGSGTRLTVV.

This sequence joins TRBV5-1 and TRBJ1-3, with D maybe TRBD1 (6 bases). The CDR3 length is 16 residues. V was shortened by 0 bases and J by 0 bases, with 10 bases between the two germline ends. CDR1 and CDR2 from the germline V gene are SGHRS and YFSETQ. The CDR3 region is CASSLGQANSGNTIYF. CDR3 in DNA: TGCGCCAGCAGCTTGGGACAGGCAAACTCTGGAAACACCATATATTTT.

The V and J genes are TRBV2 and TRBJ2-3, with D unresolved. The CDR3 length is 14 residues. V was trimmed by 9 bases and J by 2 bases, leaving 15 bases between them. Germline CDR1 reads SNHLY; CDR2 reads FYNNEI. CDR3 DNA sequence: TGTGCCAGAACCCCAGGCACCTCCACAGATACGCAGTATTTT. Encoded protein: CARTPGTSTDTQYF.